A single sample is the source of the 5 T cell receptor beta chains below, sequenced in a study of OX40 agonist ivuxolimab in advanced cancers. This table comes from immunoSEQ multiplex PCR, and its TCRdb copy is limited to in-frame clones, with some not included. The table lists around 150,000 clones, around nine tenths of them singletons. Sequences were derived from CD4+ or CD8+ T cells sorted from blood, sampled in a trial of the OX40 agonist ivuxolimab. The receptors were sampled from an adult with an advanced solid tumor such as melanoma, head and neck, liver or kidney cancer.

V gene TRBV9 combines with J gene TRBJ2-1; D uncertain. Germline loops: CDR1 SGDLS, CDR2 YYNGEE. The CDR3 sequence is 15 residues long. Deletions cut 0 bases from V and 4 bases from J, with 11 bases between. CDR3 DNA: TGTGCCAGCAGCGTAGGAACGGCCACATACAATGAGCAGTTCTTC. Translating it yields CASSVGTATYNEQFF.

V and J are TRBV6-6 and TRBJ2-5; 8 positions agree with TRBD2. CDR3 length: 14 amino acids. The V and J ends lost 5 bases and 2 bases, in that order; junction bases with no gene match: 4. Looked up from germline, CDR1 is MNHNY and CDR2 is SVGAGI (reference sequence). As DNA, the CDR3 is TGTGCCAGCAGTAGCAGCGGGAGTCAAGAGACCCAGTACTTC. Its translation is CASSSSGSQETQYF.

The gene calls are TRBV7-2 and TRBJ1-3, with no clear D. V was shortened by 0 bases and J by 4 bases, with 7 bases between the two germline ends. Germline V lookup: CDR1 SGHTA, CDR2 FQGNSA. This CDR3 has 14 amino acids. Here the CDR3 reads CASSLAGRGNTIYF. Here the CDR3 DNA reads TGTGCCAGCAGCTTAGCGGGAAGAGGAAACACCATATATTTT.

This chain uses TRBV7-6 with TRBJ1-6; D is undetermined. This CDR3 contains 16 residues. The V gene lost 0 bases and the J gene lost 8 bases, with 14 bases spanning the gap. CDR1 and CDR2 (germline): SGHVS, FNYEAQ. The CDR3 nucleotides are TGTGCCAGCAGCTTAGCGGGCGGGAATCGCGATTCACCCCTCCACTTT. Protein sequence: CASSLAGGNRDSPLHF. The full variable domain, its missing parts supplied by reference TRBV7-6 and TRBJ1-6, is GAGVSQSPRYKVTKRGQDVALRCDPISGHVSLYWYRQALGQGPEFLTYFNYEAQQDKSGLPNDRFSAERPEGSISTLTIQRTEQRDSAMYRCASSLAGGNRDSPLHFGNGTRLTVT.

The sample holds one count of this clone. The chain carries TRBV5-6 and TRBJ1-1; 11 positions agree with TRBD1. The junction had 5 bases not matched to a gene; V was cut back by 4 bases and J by 3 bases. This CDR3 spans 15 amino acids. Germline V gene lookup returns CDR1 SGHDT and CDR2 YYEEEE. The CDR3 DNA follows: TGTGCCAGCAGCCGGGGGACAGGGGGTGACACTGAAGCTTTCTTT. This translates into CASSRGTGGDTEAFF. The complete variable domain, with remaining parts taken from reference TRBV5-6 and TRBJ1-1, reads DAGVTQSPTHLIKTRGQQVTLRCSPKSGHDTVSWYQQALGQGPQFIFQYYEEEERQRGNFPDRFSGHQFPNYSSELNVNALLLGDSALYLCASSRGTGGDTEAFFGQGTRLTVV.